These 24 T cell receptor beta chains originate from one sample sequenced in a study of blood T cell repertoires in COVID-19. Data came from immunoSEQ multiplex PCR; TCRdb stores just in-frame clones and leaves some out. The sample has 200,000 to 250,000 clones; approximately 78% are singletons. The specimen was peripheral blood. All receptors derive from a woman between 65 and 79 years old with COVID-19, enrolled during active disease.

This clone was counted once. The rearrangement joins TRBV7-9 to TRBJ1-5; 8 nucleotides align to TRBD1. V trimming: 6 bases; J trimming: 6 bases; junction bases outside the gene matches: 7. The CDR3 extends over 14 amino acids. The germline CDR1 and CDR2 sequences are SEHNR and FQNEAQ (reference sequence). The CDR3 bases are TGTGCCAGCAGTCGTTCAGGGGGCAGTCAGCCCCAGCATTTT. It specifies CASSRSGGSQPQHF.

This chain links TRBV15 with TRBJ2-7; a weak D match, TRBD2 (6 bases). V was trimmed by 4 bases and J by 4 bases, leaving 20 bases between them. The CDR3 is made up of 16 amino acids. Germline CDR1 reads LNHNV; CDR2 reads YYDKDF (reference sequence). DNA of the CDR3: TGTGCCACCAGCAAAATTGGAGGGAGCTATAAATACGAGCAGTACTTC. This encodes CATSKIGGSYKYEQYF.

The rearrangement links TRBV7-2 to TRBJ2-3; tentative D call: TRBD2 (6 bases). Germline CDR1 reads SGHTA; CDR2 reads FQGNSA. The V end was cut by 5 bases, the J end by 0 bases, with 15 bases between. This CDR3 spans 16 amino acids. The CDR3 sequence: CASSTGLSISTDTQYF. Here the CDR3 DNA reads TGTGCCAGCAGCACGGGACTCTCAATTAGCACAGATACGCAGTATTTT.

The chain links TRBV15 to TRBJ2-1; 7 bases are a match to TRBD1. The CDR3 is made up of 19 amino acids. The trim removed 0 bases at V and 4 bases at J, leaving 15 bases unmatched. Germline V gives CDR1 LNHNV, CDR2 YYDKDF (reference sequence). CDR3: CATSRDRKGGAASYNEQFF. The CDR3 region has the DNA TGTGCCACCAGCAGAGATCGAAAAGGGGGCGCAGCATCATACAATGAGCAGTTCTTC.

The chain links TRBV4-1 to TRBJ2-1, with 7 nucleotides matching TRBD1. V lost 0 bases to trimming and J lost 2 bases; unmatched junction nucleotides: 10. This CDR3 comprises 18 residues. Germline V gene sequence: CDR1 MGHRA, CDR2 YSYEKL. CDR3 sequence: CASSQDSFGQATYNEQFF. The DNA of the CDR3 is TGCGCCAGCAGCCAAGATTCCTTTGGACAGGCCACCTACAATGAGCAGTTCTTC.

V is TRBV27 and J is TRBJ2-1; 13 nucleotides agree with TRBD2. The V segment lost 6 bases and the J segment 6 bases; nucleotides outside the gene matches: 11. The CDR3 has 17 residues. Germline CDR1 is MNHEY and CDR2 is SMNVEV (reference sequence). The CDR3 here is CASRNQPGLAGSNEQFF. The CDR3 DNA reads as TGTGCCAGCAGAAACCAACCGGGACTAGCGGGAAGCAATGAGCAGTTCTTC.

Comment on this clone: The sample contains more than one DNA sequence encoding this CDR3. This chain uses TRBV11-3 with TRBJ2-2; 7 bases map to TRBD1. Trimming at V came to 5 bases and at J to 0 bases, leaving 3 bases not matched to a gene. This CDR3 is built from 15 residues. Germline CDR1 reads SGHNT; CDR2 reads YENEEA. The CDR3 here is CASSPGQANTGELFF. The CDR3 coding sequence is TGTGCCAGCAGCCCCGGACAGGCGAACACCGGGGAGCTGTTTTTT.

The rearrangement joins TRBV4-3 to TRBJ1-1, with 8 bases aligning to TRBD1. Germline V lookup: CDR1 LGHNA, CDR2 YSLEER. The CDR3 has 14 amino acids. The V gene end was trimmed by 2 bases and the J gene end by 5 bases; junction bases not matched to a gene: 4. CDR3 protein: CASSQTTGGTEAFF. CDR3 in DNA: TGCGCCAGCAGCCAAACAACAGGGGGGACTGAAGCTTTCTTT.

The chain uses TRBV5-4 and TRBJ1-3; 10 nucleotides align to TRBD1. The V and J ends lost 4 bases and 4 bases, in that order; junction bases with no gene match: 11. Germline CDR1 and CDR2: SGHNT and YYREEE (reference sequence). CDR3 length: 17 amino acids. The CDR3 DNA reads TGTGCCAGCAGCGCCCGAGTTGGGACAGGGGTCGGAAACACCATATATTTT. As protein: CASSARVGTGVGNTIYF.

In this sample, this clone turned up once. An end of the junction does not agree with germline; a read error may underlie this. The chain combines TRBV20-1 with TRBJ1-2; possibly TRBD1 for D (6 bases). This CDR3 is built from 10 residues. Germline values: CDR1 DFQATT, CDR2 SNEGSKA (reference sequence). CDR3 sequence reads: CSATTRQGSF. CDR3 coding DNA: TGCAGTGCTACAACCCGGCAGGGGAGTTTC.

Here the CDR3 reads CASSSPTGRYNEQFF. The CDR3 DNA follows: TGTGCCAGCAGCTCGCCGACAGGGCGCTACAATGAGCAGTTCTTC. The rearrangement joins TRBV7-9 to TRBJ2-1, with 7 bases matching TRBD1. The junction had 6 bases not matched to a gene; V was cut back by 4 bases and J by 3 bases. The CDR3 has 15 residues. CDR1 is SEHNR and CDR2 is FQNEAQ in the germline V gene (reference sequence).

V gene TRBV19 combines with J gene TRBJ2-1; no clear D gene. Trimming took off 3 bases at V and 5 bases at J, with 14 bases between the two ends. The CDR3 totals 15 residues. CDR1 is LNHDA and CDR2 is SQIVND in the germline V gene (reference sequence). The CDR3 spells CASSMLRRANNEQFF. The CDR3 nucleotides read TGTGCCAGTAGTATGCTACGCCGTGCGAACAATGAGCAGTTCTTC.

The rearrangement links TRBV9 to TRBJ2-1; TRBD2 agrees at 12 bases. Germline CDR1 SGDLS, CDR2 YYNGEE. With 0 bases clipped from V and 9 bases from J, the junction kept 4 bases outside the gene matches. CDR3 length: 15 residues. The CDR3 is CASSVVTSGSAEQFF. DNA of the CDR3: TGTGCCAGCAGCGTAGTGACTAGCGGGAGTGCTGAGCAGTTCTTC.

The rearrangement uses TRBV27 and TRBJ2-1; 9 bases line up with TRBD1. CDR1 and CDR2 (germline): MNHEY, SMNVEV (reference sequence). After removal of 4 bases from V and 7 bases from J, the junction contained 8 bases not matched to a gene. CDR3 length: 15 amino acids. DNA of the CDR3: TGTGCCAGCAGTTCACCGGGACAGGGCCGGAATGAGCAGTTCTTC. As protein: CASSSPGQGRNEQFF.

This clone was detected a few times. This chain uses TRBV9 with TRBJ1-5, with D possibly TRBD1 on 5 matching bases. The CDR3 runs to 15 residues. Germline values: CDR1 SGDLS, CDR2 YYNGEE. Trimming cost V 3 bases and J 1 base, with 11 bases left between them. The CDR3 DNA reads TGTGCCAGCAGCGCACAGGACGGCAGCAATCAGCCCCAGCATTTT. It encodes CASSAQDGSNQPQHF.

The chain is built from TRBV10-3 and TRBJ1-3; 8 bases align to TRBD1. CDR3 length: 14 residues. V was clipped by 10 bases and J by 0 bases; unmatched bases: 5. Germline CDR1 ENHRY, CDR2 SYGVKD. The CDR3 DNA reads as TGTGCCACCCAGGGACAGGTCTCTGGAAACACCATATATTTT. Protein: CATQGQVSGNTIYF.

The chain couples TRBV15 to TRBJ2-6; TRBD1 matches at 7 bases. The germline gives CDR1 LNHNV, CDR2 YYDKDF (reference sequence). Losses at the gene ends were 0 bases for V and 0 bases for J; bases not matched to a gene: 5. This CDR3 is built from 18 residues. CDR3: CATSREAGGNSGANVLTF. CDR3 in DNA: TGTGCCACCAGCAGAGAGGCAGGGGGTAACTCTGGGGCCAACGTCCTGACTTTC.

The chain is built from TRBV3-1 (or the pseudogene TRBV3-2) and TRBJ2-1; D possibly corresponds to TRBD2 (6 bases). CDR3 length: 15 amino acids. CDR1 is LGHDT, CDR2 YNNKEL, per germline (reference sequence). V lost 1 base and J lost 7, with 14 bases in between. The CDR3 loop is CASSQVAVGGNEQFF. The CDR3 DNA follows: TGTGCCAGCAGCCAAGTAGCTGTAGGAGGGAATGAGCAGTTCTTC.

The V gene is TRBV5-4, the J gene TRBJ1-6; 10 nucleotides match TRBD1. Unmatched junction bases numbered 3, after V lost 2 bases and J lost 7 bases. Germline CDR1 is SGHNT and CDR2 is YYREEE (reference sequence). This CDR3 contains 15 residues. The CDR3 spells CASSFGGQGNSPLHF. The CDR3 region has the DNA TGTGCCAGCAGCTTTGGGGGACAGGGGAATTCACCCCTCCACTTT.

The genes are TRBV3-1 (or the pseudogene TRBV3-2) and TRBJ1-2; D might be TRBD1 (6 bases). There are 13 residues in the CDR3. Germline CDR1 is LGHDT and CDR2 is YNNKEL (reference sequence). The V end lost 11 bases, the J end lost 5 bases, and 18 bases lay between the germline ends. The CDR3 reads CAASGRGGYGYTF. CDR3 coding DNA: TGTGCCGCCTCCGGGAGGGGGGGGTATGGCTACACCTTC.

CDR3 in DNA: TGTGCCAGCAGCCCAACAGGGGGCACCTATGGCTACACCTTC. Amino acid sequence: CASSPTGGTYGYTF. The chain employs TRBV5-6 and TRBJ1-2; 9 nucleotides agree with TRBD1. The CDR3 contains 14 residues. The germline CDR1 and CDR2 sequences are SGHDT and YYEEEE. V lost 4 bases, J lost 4 bases, and 5 bases stayed unmatched.

The chain combines TRBV5-6 with TRBJ2-5, with TRBD1 as a possible D gene (6 bases). Germline loops: CDR1 SGHDT, CDR2 YYEEEE. The CDR3 length is 15 residues. V lost 4 bases and J 1 base, leaving 14 bases between the germline ends. The DNA for the CDR3 is TGTGCCAGCAGCCCCACCCCAGGGGCCCAAGAGACCCAGTACTTC. This gives the protein CASSPTPGAQETQYF.

This clone turned up a few times. The V gene is TRBV6-5, the J gene TRBJ1-5; a weak D match, TRBD1 (6 bases). The germline V gene has CDR1 MNHEY and CDR2 SVGAGI. V was clipped by 7 bases and J by 1 base, with 14 bases between them. This CDR3 contains 15 residues. CDR3 DNA: TGTGCCAGCAAAAGAGACAGGAGAAGCAATCAGCCCCAGCATTTT. Amino acid sequence: CASKRDRRSNQPQHF.

Note on this clone: This may be a read error: a much more frequent sequence differs by one nucleotide. At the DNA level, this CDR3 is encoded by other sequences in the same sample as well. This chain links TRBV5-1 with TRBJ1-1, with D possibly being TRBD1 (5 bases). V was shortened by 1 base and J by 4 bases, with 8 bases between the two germline ends. The CDR3 has 13 residues. CDR1 and CDR2 (germline): SGHRS, YFSETQ. The CDR3 region has the DNA TGCGCCAGCAGCTTGATGGGGGGCACTGAAGCTTTCTTT. Translated, it gives CASSLMGGTEAFF. Based on the CDR3 plus reference TRBV5-1 and TRBJ1-1, the full variable domain is KAGVTQTPRYLIKTRGQQVTLSCSPISGHRSVSWYQQTPGQGLQFLFEYFSETQRNKGNFPGRFSGRQFSNSRSEMNVSTLELGDSALYLCASSLMGGTEAFFGQGTRLTVV.